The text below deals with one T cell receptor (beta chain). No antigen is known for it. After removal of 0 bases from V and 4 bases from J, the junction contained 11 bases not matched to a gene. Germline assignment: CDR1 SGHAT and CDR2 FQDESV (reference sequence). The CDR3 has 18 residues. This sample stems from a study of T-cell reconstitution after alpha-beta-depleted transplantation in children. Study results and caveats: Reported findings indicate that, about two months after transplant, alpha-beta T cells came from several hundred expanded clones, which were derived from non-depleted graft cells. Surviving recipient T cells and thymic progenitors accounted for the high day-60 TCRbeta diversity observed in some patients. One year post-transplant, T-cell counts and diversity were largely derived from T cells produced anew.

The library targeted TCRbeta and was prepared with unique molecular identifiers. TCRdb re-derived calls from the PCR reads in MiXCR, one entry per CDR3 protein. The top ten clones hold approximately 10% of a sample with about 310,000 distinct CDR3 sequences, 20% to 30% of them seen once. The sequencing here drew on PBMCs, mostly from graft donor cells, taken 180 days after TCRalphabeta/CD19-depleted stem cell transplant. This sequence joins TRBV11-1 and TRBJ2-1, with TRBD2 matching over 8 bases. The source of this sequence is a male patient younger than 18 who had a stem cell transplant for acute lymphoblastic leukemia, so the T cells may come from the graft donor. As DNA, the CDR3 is TGTGCCAGCAGCTTAGCGGGTCCTCTAGCGGGCCCTTACAATGAGCAGTTCTTC. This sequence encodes CASSLAGPLAGPYNEQFF.